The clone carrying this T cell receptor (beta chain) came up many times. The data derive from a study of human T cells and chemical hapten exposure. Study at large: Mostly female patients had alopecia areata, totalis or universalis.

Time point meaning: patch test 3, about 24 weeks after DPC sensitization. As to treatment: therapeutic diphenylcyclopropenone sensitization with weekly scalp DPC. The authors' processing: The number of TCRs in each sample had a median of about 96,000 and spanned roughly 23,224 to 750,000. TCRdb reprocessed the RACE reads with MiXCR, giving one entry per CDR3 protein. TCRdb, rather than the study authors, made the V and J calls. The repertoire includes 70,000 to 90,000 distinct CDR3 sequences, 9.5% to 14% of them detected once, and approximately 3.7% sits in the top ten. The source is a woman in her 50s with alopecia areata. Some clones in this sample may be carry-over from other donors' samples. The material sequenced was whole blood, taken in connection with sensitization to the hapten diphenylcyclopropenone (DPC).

CDR3 in DNA: TGTGCCAGCAGCTCTCAGGGCTACACCTTC. Protein sequence: CASSSQGYTF. The chain recombines TRBV7-9 with TRBJ1-2; D is ambiguous. Germline CDR1 and CDR2: SEHNR and FQNEAQ (reference sequence). Trimming removed 4 bases from V and 8 bases from J, with 5 bases in between. The CDR3 loop spans 10 amino acids.